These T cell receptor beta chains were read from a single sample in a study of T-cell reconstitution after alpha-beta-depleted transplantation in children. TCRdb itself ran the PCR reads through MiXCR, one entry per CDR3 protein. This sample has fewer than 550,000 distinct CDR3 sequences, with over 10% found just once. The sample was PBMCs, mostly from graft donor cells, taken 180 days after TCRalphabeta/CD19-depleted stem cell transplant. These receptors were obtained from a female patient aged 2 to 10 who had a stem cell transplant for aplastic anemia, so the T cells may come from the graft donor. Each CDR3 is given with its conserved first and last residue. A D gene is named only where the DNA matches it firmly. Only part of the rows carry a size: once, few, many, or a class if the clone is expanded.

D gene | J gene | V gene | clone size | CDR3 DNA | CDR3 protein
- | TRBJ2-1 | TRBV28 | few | TGTGCCAGCAGTTTACCGGGAGACTACAATGAGCAGTTCTTC | CASSLPGDYNEQFF
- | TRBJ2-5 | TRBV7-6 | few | TGTGCCAGCAGCTTAGTCCCCAAGGGTCAGGAGACCCAGTACTTC | CASSLVPKGQETQYF
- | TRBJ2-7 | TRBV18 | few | TGTGCCAGCTCACCACCAGGGTTGGCGGCCCCCTACGAGCAGTACTTC | CASSPPGLAAPYEQYF
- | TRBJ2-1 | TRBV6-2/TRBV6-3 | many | TGTGCCAGCAGCTCCCCCTCTCATGAGCAGTTCTTC | CASSSPSHEQFF
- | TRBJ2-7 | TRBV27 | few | TGTGCCAGCAGTTTGCGGTCAACTGGCAACGAGCAGTACTTC | CASSLRSTGNEQYF
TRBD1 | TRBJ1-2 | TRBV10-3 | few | TGTGCCATCAGTAGACAGGGTTCCAGCTACACCTTC | CAISRQGSSYTF
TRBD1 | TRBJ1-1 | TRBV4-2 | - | TGTGCCAGCAGCCAAGCCCCGACAGGGATTGAAGCTTTCTTT | CASSQAPTGIEAFF
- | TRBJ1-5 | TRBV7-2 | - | TGTGCCAGCAGCAAACAAAACGACAATCAGCCCCAGCATTTT | CASSKQNDNQPQHF
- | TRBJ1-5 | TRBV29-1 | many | TGCAGCGTTGTGGGAGCAGGAAATCCGGCCCAGCATTTT | CSVVGAGNPAQHF
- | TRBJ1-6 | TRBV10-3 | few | TGTGCCATCCGAGATAGCTCCTATAATTCACCCCTCCACTTT | CAIRDSSYNSPLHF
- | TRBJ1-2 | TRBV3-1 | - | TGTGCCAGCAGCCAAGGGTCCGTACGGAACTATGGCTACACCTTC | CASSQGSVRNYGYTF
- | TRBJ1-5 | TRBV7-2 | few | TGTGCCAGCAGCCACAGAGGGCAGGGCAGTCAGCCCCAGCATTTT | CASSHRGQGSQPQHF
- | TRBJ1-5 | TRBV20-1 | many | TGCAGTGCTCGCGGCAGTAATCAGCCCCAGCATTTT | CSARGSNQPQHF
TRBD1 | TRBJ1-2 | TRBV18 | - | TGTGCCAGCTCACCGTTGGGACAGGCCGACTACACCTTC | CASSPLGQADYTF
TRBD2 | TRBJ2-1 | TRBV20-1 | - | TGCAGTGCTACTAGCGGGAGTCAGTTCTACAATGAGCAGTTCTTC | CSATSGSQFYNEQFF
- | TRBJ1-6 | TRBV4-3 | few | TGCGCCAGCAGCCAATCGAAAGAACCCTATAATTCACCCCTCCACTTT | CASSQSKEPYNSPLHF
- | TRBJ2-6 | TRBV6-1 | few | TGTGCCAGCCCCTCTCCGTCTGGGGCCAACGTCCTGACTTTC | CASPSPSGANVLTF
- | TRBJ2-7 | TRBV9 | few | TGTGCCAGCAGCGTAGGGGGAGACGAGCAGTACTTC | CASSVGGDEQYF
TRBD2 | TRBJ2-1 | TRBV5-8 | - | TGTGCCAGCAGCTTGCTTCTACTAGCGGACCTCGGCATCGGGCAGTTCTTC | CASSLLLLADLGIGQFF
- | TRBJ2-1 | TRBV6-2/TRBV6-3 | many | TGTGCCAGCAGTTACTCGAAACGACGGTACAATGAGCAGTTCTTC | CASSYSKRRYNEQFF
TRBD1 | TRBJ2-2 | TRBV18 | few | TGTGCCAGCTCACCGGGACAGGGGGTCCGGACCGGGGAGCTGTTTTTT | CASSPGQGVRTGELFF
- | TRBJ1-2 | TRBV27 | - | TGTGCCAGCAGTCTCAACACTCGCCGGAACTATGGCTACACCTTC | CASSLNTRRNYGYTF
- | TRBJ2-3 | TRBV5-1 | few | TGCGCCAGCAGCCGTGGGAGCCAGGGAACAGATACGCAGTATTTT | CASSRGSQGTDTQYF
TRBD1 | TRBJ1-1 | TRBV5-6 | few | TGTGCCAGCAGCTTGGTCATAACAGGGGCACTTTGGAACACTGAAGCTTTCTTT | CASSLVITGALWNTEAFF
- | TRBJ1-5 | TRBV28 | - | TGTGCCAGCAGTTTACTTACGACAGGACTCAATCAGCCCCAGCATTTT | CASSLLTTGLNQPQHF
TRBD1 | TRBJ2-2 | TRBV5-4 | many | TGTGCCAGCAGCTTGGAACAGGGGGCGACCGGGGAGCTGTTTTTT | CASSLEQGATGELFF
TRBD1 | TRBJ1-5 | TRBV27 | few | TGTGCCAGCAGTTCAGGGGGCGCGGGTAATCAGCCCCAGCATTTT | CASSSGGAGNQPQHF
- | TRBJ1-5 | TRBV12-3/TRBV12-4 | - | TGTGCCAGCAGTTGGTCGTTCGCCGGGGGCAATCAGCCCCAGCATTTT | CASSWSFAGGNQPQHF
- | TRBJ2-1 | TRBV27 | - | TGTGCCAGCAGTAGGGCCCTCGGCTCCTACAATGAGCAGTTCTTC | CASSRALGSYNEQFF
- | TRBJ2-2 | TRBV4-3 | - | TGCGCCAGCAGCGCCAGGGGGGACACCGGGGAGCTGTTTTTT | CASSARGDTGELFF
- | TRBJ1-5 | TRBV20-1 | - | TGCAGTGCTAGAATAGGGACTTACAATCAGCCCCAGCATTTT | CSARIGTYNQPQHF
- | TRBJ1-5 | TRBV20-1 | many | TGCAGTGCTAGCGGGGGGCGCAATCAGCCCCAGCATTTT | CSASGGRNQPQHF